This T cell receptor beta chain was sequenced for a study of human T cells and chemical hapten exposure (dated by TCRdb to about 2021). Background for the entire study: For sensitization, 2% DPC in acetone was applied to a 2 cm by 2 cm area of upper inner arm skin. Libraries were combined into a pool for sequencing, and differences in TCR yield between samples came mainly from small differences in library volumes within the pool. Patient blood was sampled pre-sensitization (week 0) and at 2, 6 and about 24 weeks after DPC sensitization. Patients additionally received weekly therapeutic DPC doses to the scalp throughout the roughly 24-week study period. Patch tests used Finn chambers with 0.01% DPC on the upper back, scored after 6 days by International Contact Dermatitis Research Group standards. In alopecia patients, the study followed how the peripheral blood TCR repertoire changed in vivo over primary and secondary sensitization to diphenylcyclopropenone (DPC), a hapten. About 30 alopecia patients provided blood for TCR sequencing at one to four time points (pre-sensitization, 2, 6 and 24 weeks). Alopecia areata with under or over 50% scalp involvement, alopecia totalis and alopecia universalis were represented in the patient cohort, which was mostly female. Study-level results and caveats: The number of TCRs above 1 in 1000 frequency did not change with DPC sensitization; there was no evidence of global repertoire structure alterations. Compared with pre-sensitization or healthy control sets, expanded TCRs formed significantly more large CDR3 similarity clusters, which is consistent with antigen-driven responses. Patch test score was positively correlated with the number of PT1 expanded TCRs, with significance at thresholds 8, 16 and 32 but not at 4. All patients had alopecia, a presumed autoimmune disease, so their immune response might differ from that of healthy individuals. Repeated subsampling changed both the strength of the expansion versus patch-test correlation and the threshold at which the correlation became significant.

The meaning of the sample's time point label: patch test 2, 6 weeks after DPC sensitization. The sample's treatment or condition label, in plain terms: therapeutic diphenylcyclopropenone sensitization with weekly scalp DPC. At each patch-test visit, blood was drawn before the patch test was applied. Patients were considered eligible if aged 18 to 70, diagnosed with alopecia and deemed suitable for DPC therapy, and patients were excluded if pregnant. Unfractionated whole blood was collected in Tempus Blood RNA tubes, and total RNA was extracted from that blood. Including cysteine and phenylalanine, the CDR3 has 16 amino acids. This entry keeps only the CDR3 DNA: 48 bases, framed from base 1. CDR1 and CDR2 are read off the germline V gene as ENHRY and SYGVKD. V is cut by 0 bases and J by 7 bases, and the space between the germline ends is 18 bases. Only a few counts were recorded for this clonotype. What this receptor recognizes is not known. No clone much larger than this one lies a single base away; base qualities are absent.

The library was produced with RACE. The instrument was a NextSeq 500. During library preparation, unique molecular identifiers were attached to individual cDNA molecules so that TCRs could be counted in a quantitative, reproducible way. For every blood RNA sample, sequencing covered both the TCR alpha and TCR beta chains. In the authors' own workflow: A median of around 96,000 TCRs per sample was observed, with a range of 23,224 to 690,600. V, J and CDR3 annotation of the TCR reads was carried out using the Decombinator software suite. For the PS versus PT1 abundance plots, all samples were subsampled to the same number of TCRs (28,000). TCRs were defined as expanded if absent before sensitization and observed at least eight times at the 2-week time point. Using fastp trimming at Q25 and MiXCR clonotype assembly, TCRdb reanalyzed the public sequencing data and kept in-frame beta chains. CDR3 protein sequences are deduplicated, and each keeps its most common genes and DNA. In this record, the V and J calls reflect TCRdb's handling and not the investigators' own analysis. This sample is represented by a few hundred thousand distinct CDR3 sequences; 6% to 7% of them were singletons. Together, the top ten hold under 7% of the sample.

Here the chain combines TRBV10-3 and TRBJ1-2, with a tentative D gene TRBD1 over 6 matching bases. The sample in question was whole blood, obtained in connection with sensitization to the hapten diphenylcyclopropenone (DPC). This clonotype was sampled from a woman aged 18-35 years with alopecia areata. Some clones in this sample may be carry-over from other donors' samples. The CDR3 protein is CAISESLTGQSGGYTF. At the DNA level, the sequence is TGTGCCATCAGTGAGTCGCTAACAGGGCAGTCTGGTGGCTACACCTTC.